The clone carrying this TCR beta chain was observed a handful of times. The data derive from a study of T-cell memory formation after mild COVID-19. Germline lookup yields CDR1 SGHVS and CDR2 FNYEAQ. This CDR3 has 16 residues. Trimming removed 6 bases from V and 3 bases from J, with 20 bases in between. TCRdb used MiXCR to reprocess the 5' RACE reads, holding one entry per CDR3 protein. The repertoire holds fewer than 110,000 distinct CDR3 sequences, with roughly an eighth as singletons. The sequenced material came from PBMCs or a T cell subset sorted from them (not recorded which). The chain recombines TRBV7-6 with TRBJ1-1; no definite D call. The receptor was isolated from a man aged 18 to 30 who had mild COVID-19 (a few samples of this study predate the infection). Cell type and time point are not known. CDR3 residues: CASSLARTLADTEAFF. The CDR3 DNA is TGTGCCAGCAGTCTCGCAAGGACCCTGGCGGACACTGAAGCTTTCTTT.